This T cell receptor (beta chain) was sequenced for a study of blood T cell repertoires in COVID-19. Turning to the study itself: The samples span acute and convalescent COVID-19 from the United States, Italy and Spain. The analysed material was cDNA or gDNA that came from T cells, B-cell-depleted T cells, or PBMCs.

Germline assignment: CDR1 MGHRA and CDR2 YSYEKL. The V and J ends lost 4 bases and 1 base respectively, with 16 bases between them. The CDR3 is 16 amino acids. Method: immunoSEQ multiplex PCR; TCRdb's copy keeps in-frame clones and lacks some. The sample holds over 300,000 clones, roughly nine tenths seen once. This TCR came from a man between 35 and 55 years old with acute or convalescent COVID-19. The V and J genes are TRBV4-1 and TRBJ1-2, with D possibly being TRBD1 (6 bases). Sequenced: peripheral blood. The chain's CDR3 is CASSPETGVHNYGYTF. The CDR3 nucleotides are TGCGCCAGCAGCCCTGAGACAGGAGTGCATAACTATGGCTACACCTTC.